Here is one TCR beta chain with its context. Antigen specificity is unknown. This sample stems from a study of cytomegalovirus exposure and HLA in healthy donors. Study findings and constraints: The authors enumerated 150 to 200 TCR beta chains as linked to cytomegalovirus. In vitro experiments confirmed that three CMV-associated chains were specific for CMV antigens. Clusters of TCRs from the first cohort tended to co-occur in the 120 validation repertoires (as a later analysis found). Accounts indicate the classifier identified cytomegalovirus status with strong specificity and sensitivity.

Libraries were prepared by immunoSEQ multiplex PCR; TCRdb keeps only in-frame clonotypes and omits some of them. The table records 130,000 or so clones, about 85% of them present only once. V gave up 5 bases and J gave up 8 bases; unmatched junction bases: 6. The germline gives CDR1 SEHNR, CDR2 FQNEAQ (reference sequence). This CDR3 comprises 14 residues. This chain connects TRBV7-9 to TRBJ1-4, with 9 bases identical to TRBD1. This receptor was taken from a woman in her 30s in good health and CMV-seronegative. The specimen sequenced was PBMCs. CDR3 sequence reads: CASSTTGGEEKLFF. The CDR3 nucleotides are TGTGCCAGCAGCACTACAGGGGGCGAGGAAAAACTGTTTTTT.